This entry describes one TCR beta chain. Its antigen is not identified. The sample belongs to a study of identical twins. Study-level findings and limits: Modeled out-of-frame TCR alpha sharing in monozygotic twins fell below observed levels. A lower insertion count was a feature of abundant cord blood beta clonotypes, with no such feature in memory repertoires. Twin-shared out-of-frame alpha sequences showed excess low generation probability.

Template switching (which added a universal primer site) was used, and cDNA carried unique molecular identifiers. TCRdb ran MiXCR on the 5' RACE reads and lists one entry per CDR3 protein. The sample carries 450,000 or so distinct CDR3 sequences, 11% to 15% recorded once. A further study also used this sample, focusing on yellow fever vaccine responses in identical twins.

The sequenced sample consisted of CD4+ T cells sorted from blood. The clonotype was recovered from a woman in her late teens or twenties in good health.

CDR3 residues: CASSLVRGFGQFF. CDR3 bases: TGTGCCAGCAGTTTAGTCCGGGGCTTCGGGCAGTTCTTC. This rearrangement joins TRBV27 to TRBJ2-1; D tentatively reads TRBD1 or TRBD2 (5 bases each). The V end was cut by 2 bases, the J end by 12 bases, with 14 bases between. The length of the CDR3 is 13 residues. CDR1 is MNHEY and CDR2 is SMNVEV in the germline V gene (reference sequence).